This section outlines one T cell receptor beta chain sequence together with its context. In this sample, this clone turned up a few times. What antigen it recognizes has not been identified. Base qualities are not at hand, and no much larger clone is one base apart. Library method: the immunoSEQ multiplex PCR assay. Rearranged TCR beta chain sequences were amplified using the hsTCRB Kit according to the manufacturer's protocol. Sequencing of TCRB libraries was carried out on an Illumina MiSeq. The original pipeline was this. The kit vendor's proprietary platform handled demultiplexing, trimming and gene mapping. The table was pulled from immuneACCESS by TCRdb, which kept in-frame rearrangements only. Such tables lose some clones; where checked, under half of the loss comes from unresolved V genes, and the rest has no known cause. V, J and clone size reflect that table, while D and trimming were determined from the DNA. In this sample the table shows over 30,000 clones, 45% to 70% of which occur a single time. The ten largest clones take up around 10% of the sample.

These data are taken from a study of a mutant IDH1 vaccine in newly diagnosed glioma (dated by TCRdb to about 2021). Regarding the study in general: Patients were given eight vaccinations, in weeks 1, 3, 5, 7, 11, 15, 19 and 23, which matched visits V03 through V10. Prior to enrollment, patients had been given standard therapy consisting of radiotherapy alone, temozolomide alone, or radiochemotherapy with temozolomide, with the combination given to most patients. Of the roughly 34 treated patients, around 62% were male and around 40% were female, and the mean age was 40.4 years. Vaccination started 4-6 weeks after radiotherapy alone, or was given together with temozolomide cycles in the groups whose treatment included chemotherapy. Peripheral blood samples were drawn at six visits, namely V03 (baseline), V05, V07, V10, V12 and V13. For exploratory analyses, 25 to 30 treated patients had longitudinal TCRB deep sequencing done wherever samples were available.

The time point label for this specimen denotes: week 5, during vaccination. A 20-mer mutant IDH1 peptide at 300 micrograms in Montanide made up each vaccine dose, which was injected subcutaneously together with topical imiquimod. Donors had newly diagnosed WHO grade 3 or 4 IDH1-mutant astrocytomas with loss of nuclear ATRX. The samples were drawn from NOA16, a multicentre, single-arm, open-label phase I trial in Germany that tested a mutant IDH1 peptide vaccine in humans for the first time. Genomic DNA for TCRB sequencing was extracted from EDTA blood using the DNeasy Blood and Tissue Kit. Results and caveats for the whole study, not just this receptor: According to the authors, sample limitations meant that analyses of patient blood samples could not be reproduced. Vaccine-induced immune responses across multiple MHC alleles were detected in approximately 94% of patients. Selection of PBMC samples for TCRB deep sequencing was based on availability. Pseudoprogression seemed to be unrelated to changes in the top peripheral T cell clonotypes found by TCRB sequencing.

For CDR1 and CDR2, the germline V gene lists SGHRS and YFSETQ. The CDR3 starts with the cysteine, ends with the phenylalanine, and has 13 residues. Of all the DNA, just the CDR3 is kept, 39 bases in frame from base 1. V is cut back by 3 bases and J by 5 bases, with 4 bases in the junction unmatched. The sequence joins TRBV5-1 to TRBJ2-7; 8 middle bases align to TRBD1. This sequence was found in a woman under 30 with glioma. The sample was PBMCs, taken from a glioma patient whose treatment included an IDH1 peptide vaccine. The CDR3 region: CASSYGQGHEQYF. The nucleotides read TGCGCCAGCAGCTACGGACAGGGCCACGAGCAGTACTTC.